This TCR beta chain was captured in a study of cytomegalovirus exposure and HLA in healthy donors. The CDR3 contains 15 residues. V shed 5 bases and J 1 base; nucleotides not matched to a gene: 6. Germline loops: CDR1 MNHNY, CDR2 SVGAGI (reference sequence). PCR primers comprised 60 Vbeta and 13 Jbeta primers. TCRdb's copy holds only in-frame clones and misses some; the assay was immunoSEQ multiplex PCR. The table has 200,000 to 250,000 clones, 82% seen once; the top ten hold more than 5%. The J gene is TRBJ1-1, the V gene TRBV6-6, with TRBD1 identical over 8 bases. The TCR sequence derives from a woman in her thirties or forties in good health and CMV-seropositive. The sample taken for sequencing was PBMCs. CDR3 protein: CASSLTDRGNTEAFF. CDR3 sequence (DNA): TGTGCCAGCAGTCTCACAGACAGGGGGAACACTGAAGCTTTCTTT.